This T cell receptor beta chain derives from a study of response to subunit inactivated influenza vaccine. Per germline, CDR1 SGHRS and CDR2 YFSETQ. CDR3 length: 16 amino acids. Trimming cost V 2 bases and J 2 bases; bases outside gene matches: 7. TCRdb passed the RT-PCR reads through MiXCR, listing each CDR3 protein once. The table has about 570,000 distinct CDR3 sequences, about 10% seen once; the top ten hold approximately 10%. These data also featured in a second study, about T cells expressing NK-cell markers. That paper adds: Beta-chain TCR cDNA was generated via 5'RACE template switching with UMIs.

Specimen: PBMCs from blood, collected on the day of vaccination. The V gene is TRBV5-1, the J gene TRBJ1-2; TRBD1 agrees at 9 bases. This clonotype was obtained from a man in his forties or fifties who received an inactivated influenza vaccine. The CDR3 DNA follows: TGCGCCAGCAGCTTAACCGGGACAGGGACCAACTATGGCTACACCTTC. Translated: CASSLTGTGTNYGYTF.